This T cell receptor (beta chain) was retrieved from a study of OX40 agonist ivuxolimab in advanced cancers. Germline loops: CDR1 MGHRA, CDR2 YSYEKL. The V gene lost 0 bases and the J gene lost 0 bases, with 7 bases spanning the gap. The CDR3 length is 15 residues. Using immunoSEQ multiplex PCR, the repertoire was profiled, and TCRdb retains in-frame clones only, with some absent. The sample carries approximately 59,000 clones, about 90% recorded once. The chain joins TRBV4-1 to TRBJ2-3, with D possibly being TRBD2 (6 bases). This receptor was taken from an adult with an advanced solid tumor such as melanoma, head and neck, liver or kidney cancer. This sample comprised CD4+ or CD8+ T cells sorted from blood, obtained in a trial of the OX40 agonist ivuxolimab. This CDR3 is CASSQDAGSTDTQYF. The CDR3 region has the DNA TGCGCCAGCAGCCAAGATGCGGGGAGCACAGATACGCAGTATTTT.